The clone carrying this TCR beta chain was seen a few times. Its antigen is not known. These data come from a study of vaccination effects on CD4 cells after COVID-19. Study in general: Each participant received a vaccine that was either BNT162b2 or mRNA-1273, given as two doses.

Trimming took off 6 bases at V and 3 bases at J, with 6 bases between the two ends. The CDR3 sequence is 11 residues long. Looked up from germline, CDR1 is KGHSH and CDR2 is LQKENI. Assay used: immunoSEQ multiplex PCR; TCRdb lists only in-frame clones, some missing. Here the sample spans some 65,000 clones, around 76% being singletons. Prior to sequencing, the ViraFEST assay stimulated PBMC with viral peptide pools, which expanded the antigen-specific CD4+ T cells. Isolating CD4+ T cells followed around nine days of culture. The vaccine recipients had no prior SARS-CoV-2 infection, with negative nucleocapsid antibodies.

The sequencing here drew on CD4+ T cells from PBMCs cultured with HCoV-NL63 spike peptides, taken before COVID-19 vaccination. The source is a human donor who received a COVID-19 vaccine. The V gene is TRBV18, the J gene TRBJ2-7; D unresolved. CDR3 bases: TGTGCCAGCTCCCGAGACTACGAGCAGTACGTC. Encoded protein: CASSRDYEQYV.